This T cell receptor (beta chain) is drawn from a study of cytomegalovirus exposure and HLA in healthy donors. Separate from the roughly 720-subject first cohort, the approximately 120-subject validation cohort was the one that the donors belonged to. The study's findings and limits: Specificity for CMV antigens was confirmed in vitro for a few of the CMV-associated chains.

Worth noting for this clone: Its target is not known.

TCRdb's copy holds only in-frame clones and misses some; the assay was immunoSEQ multiplex PCR. The sample comprises around 150,000 clones, 70% to 85% of which are singletons, and 25% to 30% rests with the top ten. The CDR3 has 13 residues. Germline V CDR1 and CDR2: MGHDK, SYGVNS. Trimming took 4 bases from V and 2 from J, leaving 8 bases between them. The gene calls are TRBV25-1 and TRBJ2-5, with D perhaps matching TRBD1 (5 bases). The source of this sequence is a man under 40 in good health and CMV-seropositive. Input material: PBMCs. CDR3 sequence (DNA): TGTGCCAGCAGTGTTTACAGGCAAGAGACCCAGTACTTC. This encodes CASSVYRQETQYF.